The 21 T cell receptor beta chains in this list originate from one sample, sequenced in a study of CD8 T cells in ankylosing spondylitis. TCRdb redid the calling of the 5' RACE reads with MiXCR, one entry per CDR3 protein. The data contain 230,000 or so distinct CDR3 sequences, 20% to 30% of them singletons. Sequencing was done on a sample of blood, either unsorted or a sorted T cell fraction (not recorded which). The receptors derive from a male donor with ankylosing spondylitis or in good health (not recorded which).

A few counts support this clonotype. The chain couples TRBV29-1 to TRBJ2-1; the D gene is possibly TRBD2 (5 bases). The germline V gene encodes CDR1 SQVTM and CDR2 ANQGSEA. This CDR3 has 15 residues. Trimming pared 4 bases from V and 2 bases from J, leaving 15 bases between. CDR3 residues: CSVGRSRGTYNEQFF. For the CDR3, the DNA is TGCAGCGTTGGTCGGTCTCGGGGAACCTACAATGAGCAGTTCTTC.

This clonotype was observed many times. The gene calls are TRBV20-1 and TRBJ2-7; D perhaps matches TRBD1 (7 bases). The CDR3 has 14 amino acids. The ends were cut back, 6 bases at V and 5 bases at J, with 20 bases in the middle. From germline, CDR1 is DFQATT and CDR2 SNEGSKA (reference sequence). CDR3 amino acids: CSATDRTRRDEQYF. The DNA for the CDR3 is TGCAGTGCCACGGACAGGACCAGGAGGGACGAGCAGTACTTC.

This clonotype has more than one count but fewer than ten. The rearrangement links TRBV12-3 or TRBV12-4 to TRBJ2-1, with TRBD2 as a possible D gene (6 bases). The CDR3 consists of 15 residues. Trimming took 6 bases from V and 4 from J, leaving 16 bases between them. CDR3 amino acids: CASSHGGGSYNEQFF. The CDR3 DNA reads TGTGCCAGCAGCCACGGTGGGGGGAGTTACAATGAGCAGTTCTTC.

In its sample, this clonotype was seen a few times. This sequence joins TRBV12-3 or TRBV12-4 and TRBJ2-1; D remains ambiguous. Trimming left V 4 bases short and J 2 bases short, with 6 bases between. CDR3 length: 13 amino acids. CDR3 nucleotides: TGTGCCAGCAGTTCCTCGACCTACAATGAGCAGTTCTTC. It translates to CASSSSTYNEQFF.

The table lists this clonotype with many counts. The chain carries TRBV29-1 and TRBJ1-1; no definite D call. Germline-derived CDR1 and CDR2 are SQVTM and ANQGSEA. Trimming left V 3 bases short and J 7 bases short, with 12 bases between. CDR3 size: 12 residues. The CDR3 region has the DNA TGCAGCGTTGACGGCCTGGGAGTTGAAGCTTTCTTT. Protein sequence: CSVDGLGVEAFF.

This clonotype came up many times. The V gene is TRBV4-1, the J gene TRBJ2-1; 12 nucleotides agree with TRBD2. Unmatched junction bases numbered 11, after V lost 1 base and J lost 7 bases. This CDR3 spans 18 amino acids. Germline CDR1 and CDR2: MGHRA and YSYEKL. The CDR3 region has the DNA TGCGCCAGCAGCCAAGCTGACTTCCTAGCGGGGGGGCTGAATGAGCAGTTCTTC. This translates into CASSQADFLAGGLNEQFF.

V usage is TRBV10-3 and J usage is TRBJ1-3; D is uncertain. Germline-derived CDR1 and CDR2 are ENHRY and SYGVKD. Trimming cost V 1 base and J 3 bases, with 13 bases left between them. The CDR3 length is 16 residues. CDR3: CAISELRPQDGNTIYF. Here the CDR3 DNA reads TGTGCCATCAGTGAGTTACGGCCCCAGGATGGAAACACCATATATTTT.

This clonotype was counted at least ten times. V gene TRBV6-2 or TRBV6-3 combines with J gene TRBJ2-7, with 7 bases matching TRBD1. Losses at the gene ends were 8 bases for V and 2 bases for J; bases not matched to a gene: 6. Germline loops: CDR1 MNHEY, CDR2 SVGEGT. The CDR3 has 13 residues. The CDR3 DNA is TGTGCCAGCGCAAGGGACAGCCCCTACGAGCAGTACTTC. It is translated as CASARDSPYEQYF.

This clonotype has ten or more counts. The V gene is TRBV18, the J gene TRBJ2-7; perhaps TRBD2 as D (6 bases). The CDR3 is 13 amino acids. Trimming took 6 bases from V and 5 from J, leaving 14 bases between them. Germline V gives CDR1 KGHSH, CDR2 LQKENI. CDR3 amino acids: CASSQFPGDEQYF. The CDR3 DNA follows: TGTGCCAGCTCCCAATTCCCGGGGGACGAGCAGTACTTC.

In its sample, this clonotype was seen many times. This sequence joins TRBV29-1 and TRBJ2-2; D gene uncertain. V was shortened by 7 bases and J by 5 bases, with 17 bases between the two germline ends. The CDR3 runs to 14 residues. Germline V lookup: CDR1 SQVTM, CDR2 ANQGSEA. The DNA for the CDR3 is TGCAGCGCGAAAGGGCTTGAGTGGACCGGGGAGCTGTTTTTT. Encoded protein: CSAKGLEWTGELFF.

This clonotype came up many times. V usage is TRBV4-1 and J usage is TRBJ2-3, with a possible D match to TRBD2 (6 bases). Germline CDR1 reads MGHRA; CDR2 reads YSYEKL. The length of the CDR3 is 15 residues. The V and J ends lost 0 bases and 1 base respectively, with 8 bases between them. CDR3 sequence (DNA): TGCGCCAGCAGCCAAGATCGGAGGGGCACAGATACGCAGTATTTT. Protein product: CASSQDRRGTDTQYF.

The rearrangement links TRBV6-4 to TRBJ2-1; D not resolved. Germline loops: CDR1 MRHNA, CDR2 SNTAGT. The V end was cut by 7 bases, the J end by 5 bases, with 15 bases between. The CDR3 runs to 14 residues. In DNA, the CDR3 is TGTGCCAGCACCCACCCGACTGGCCACAATGAGCAGTTCTTC. Its translation is CASTHPTGHNEQFF.

In its sample, this clonotype was seen a few times. The chain combines TRBV3-1 with TRBJ2-7, with a possible D match to TRBD1 (7 bases). The germline V gene has CDR1 LGHDT and CDR2 YNNKEL (reference sequence). This CDR3 comprises 14 residues. V gave up 5 bases and J gave up 3 bases, with 14 bases separating them. CDR3 in DNA: TGTGCCAGCAGCTTGCGGGGACAGCACTACGAGCAGTACTTC. As protein: CASSLRGQHYEQYF.

This clonotype was counted between two and nine times. The V gene is TRBV29-1, the J gene TRBJ2-1; D gene ambiguous. The germline V and J ends were trimmed by 2 bases and 10 bases, with 9 bases remaining between them. The CDR3 is 11 amino acids. CDR1 and CDR2 from the germline V gene are SQVTM and ANQGSEA. CDR3 loop: CSVEPLGEQFF. The CDR3 nucleotides read TGCAGCGTTGAACCTCTAGGAGAGCAGTTCTTC.

This clonotype has just one count. This rearrangement joins TRBV5-7 to TRBJ1-6; D is unclear. TRBV5-7 falls under the ORF class, with uncertain function. This CDR3 spans 13 amino acids. The ends were cut back, 10 bases at V and 7 bases at J, with 15 bases in the middle. The CDR3 nucleotides read TGTGCCTCAAGGCAGTTCGGGAATTCACCCCTCCACTTT. The encoded protein is CASRQFGNSPLHF.

The chain combines TRBV20-1 with TRBJ2-7; 9 bases are shared with TRBD1. The V gene's germline CDR1 is DFQATT and CDR2 SNEGSKA (reference sequence). There are 14 residues in the CDR3. The junction had 4 bases not matched to a gene; V was cut back by 4 bases and J by 0 bases. The CDR3 nucleotides are TGCAGTGCTAAGGGACAGGGACCCTCCTACGAGCAGTACTTC. Protein sequence: CSAKGQGPSYEQYF.

CDR3 bases: TGTGCCAGCAGTTATCGGGTTCTCTACGAGCAGTACTTC. It codes for CASSYRVLYEQYF. The chain couples TRBV6-2 or TRBV6-3 to TRBJ2-7; no clear D. Trimming took off 3 bases at V and 3 bases at J, with 9 bases between the two ends. The CDR3 runs to 13 residues. CDR1 MNHEY and CDR2 SVGEGT come from the germline V gene.

This clonotype was picked up a small number of times. This chain connects TRBV12-3 or TRBV12-4 to TRBJ2-1, with TRBD2 matching 12 bases. The CDR3 loop spans 15 amino acids. V shed 1 base, J shed 9 bases, and the junction held 4 bases outside the gene matches. CDR3 nucleotides: TGTGCCAGCAGTTTAGGACTAGCGGGGGTTGTTGAGCAGTTCTTC. Amino acid sequence: CASSLGLAGVVEQFF.

The CDR3 region is CAISERQGGETQYF. The CDR3 bases are TGTGCCATCAGTGAGCGACAGGGAGGAGAGACCCAGTACTTC. The rearrangement uses TRBV10-3 and TRBJ2-5, with D possibly matching TRBD1 (7 bases). Germline V gene data show CDR1 as ENHRY and CDR2 as SYGVKD. V lost 2 bases and J 4 bases, leaving 11 bases between the germline ends. The CDR3 spans 14 residues.

This clonotype was seen repeatedly, ten times or more. The chain links TRBV5-1 to TRBJ2-2, with TRBD2 identical over 9 bases. The CDR3 contains 15 residues. CDR1 SGHRS and CDR2 YFSETQ come from the germline V gene. V was pared by 2 bases and J by 2 bases, with 1 base of the junction left unmatched. The CDR3 DNA sequence: TGCGCCAGCAGCTTTAGCGGGAGAAACACCGGGGAGCTGTTTTTT. This gives the protein CASSFSGRNTGELFF.

This sequence joins TRBV20-1 and TRBJ2-5; 12 positions match TRBD1. The trim removed 4 bases at V and 5 bases at J, leaving 8 bases unmatched. The CDR3 runs to 15 residues. Germline loops: CDR1 DFQATT, CDR2 SNEGSKA (reference sequence). The CDR3 DNA is TGCAGTGCTATCACGGGACAGGGGGCCTGGGAGACCCAGTACTTC. It codes for CSAITGQGAWETQYF.